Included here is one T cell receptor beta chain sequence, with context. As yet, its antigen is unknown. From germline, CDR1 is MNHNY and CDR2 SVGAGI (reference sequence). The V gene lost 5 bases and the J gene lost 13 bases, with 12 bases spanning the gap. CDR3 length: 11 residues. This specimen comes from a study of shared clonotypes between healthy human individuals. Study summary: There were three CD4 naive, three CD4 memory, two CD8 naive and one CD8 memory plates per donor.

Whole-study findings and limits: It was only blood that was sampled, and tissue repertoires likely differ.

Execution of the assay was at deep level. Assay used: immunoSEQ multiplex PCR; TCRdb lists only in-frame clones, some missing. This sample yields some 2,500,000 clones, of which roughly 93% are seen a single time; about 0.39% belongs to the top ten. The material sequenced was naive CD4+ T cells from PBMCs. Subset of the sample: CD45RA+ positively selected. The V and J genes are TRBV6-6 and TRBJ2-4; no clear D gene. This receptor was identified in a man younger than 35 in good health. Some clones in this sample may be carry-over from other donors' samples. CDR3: CASSRSGRQYF. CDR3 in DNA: TGTGCCAGCAGTCGGTCAGGACGGCAGTACTTC.